This TCR beta chain was identified during a study of blood T cell repertoires in COVID-19. V lost 6 bases to trimming and J lost 0 bases, with 15 bases between them. This CDR3 has 16 residues. Germline CDR1 MDHEN, CDR2 SYDVKM. The repertoire was sequenced with immunoSEQ multiplex PCR; TCRdb's copy has only in-frame clones and lacks some. The sample consists of 200,000 to 250,000 clones, more than 85% of them appearing once. The source is a man between 40 and 49 years old with active or convalescent COVID-19. Sequenced sample: peripheral blood. This rearrangement joins TRBV28 to TRBJ1-5; D is undetermined. The CDR3 DNA reads TGTGCCAGCAGCCTAAGGGCAGACTATAGCAATCAGCCCCAGCATTTT. It translates to CASSLRADYSNQPQHF.